This T cell receptor beta chain is from a study of spatial heterogeneity in lung cancer. Overall study context: Matched bulk RNA-seq yielded a T cell module score, and TCR transcript counts in tumor regions correlated strongly with that score. Whole-study results and caveats: How many expanded intratumoral alpha and beta TCRs were present tracked the tumor mutation count, which was a count of nonsynonymous mutations.

This clonotype was found many times. The antigen is unknown. TCRdb analysed the 5' RACE reads with MiXCR anew, one entry per CDR3 protein. The sample lists about 20,000 distinct CDR3 sequences; approximately 2.8% were seen once. V lost 6 bases to trimming and J lost 1 base, with 6 bases between them. This CDR3 contains 12 residues. Germline V gene sequence: CDR1 MNHNY, CDR2 SVGAGI (reference sequence). Indicated time point: sample taken at primary tumor resection. The receptor was isolated from a male donor with early-stage non-small cell lung cancer. This rearrangement joins TRBV6-6 to TRBJ1-1; no reliable D call. Sample: lung tumor tissue, taken at surgery. The CDR3: CASRAPNTEAFF. Here the CDR3 DNA reads TGTGCCAGCAGGGCCCCGAACACTGAAGCTTTCTTT.